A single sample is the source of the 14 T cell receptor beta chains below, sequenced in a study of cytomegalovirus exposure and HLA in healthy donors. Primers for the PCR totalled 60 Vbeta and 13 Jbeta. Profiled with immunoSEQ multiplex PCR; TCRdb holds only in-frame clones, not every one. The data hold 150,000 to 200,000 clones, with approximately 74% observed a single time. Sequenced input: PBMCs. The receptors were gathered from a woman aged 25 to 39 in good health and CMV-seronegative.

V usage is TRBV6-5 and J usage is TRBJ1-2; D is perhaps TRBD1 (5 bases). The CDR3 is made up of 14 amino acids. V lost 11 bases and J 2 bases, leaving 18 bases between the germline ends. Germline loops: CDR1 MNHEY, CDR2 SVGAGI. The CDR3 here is CAVARGRENYGYTF. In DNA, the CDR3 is TGTGCCGTCGCGCGGGGCCGGGAGAACTATGGCTACACCTTC.

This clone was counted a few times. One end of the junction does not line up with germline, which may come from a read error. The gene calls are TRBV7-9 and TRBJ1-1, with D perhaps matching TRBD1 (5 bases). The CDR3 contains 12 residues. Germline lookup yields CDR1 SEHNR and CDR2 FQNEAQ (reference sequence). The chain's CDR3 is CSSSQGRAEAFF. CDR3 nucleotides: TGTTCCAGCAGCCAGGGTAGGGCTGAAGCTTTCTTT.

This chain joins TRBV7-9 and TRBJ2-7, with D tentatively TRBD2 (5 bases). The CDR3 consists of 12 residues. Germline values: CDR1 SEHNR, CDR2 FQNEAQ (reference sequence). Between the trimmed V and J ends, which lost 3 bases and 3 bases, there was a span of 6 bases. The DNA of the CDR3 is TGTGCCAGCAGCTTCACTAGCTACGAGCAGTACTTC. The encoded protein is CASSFTSYEQYF.

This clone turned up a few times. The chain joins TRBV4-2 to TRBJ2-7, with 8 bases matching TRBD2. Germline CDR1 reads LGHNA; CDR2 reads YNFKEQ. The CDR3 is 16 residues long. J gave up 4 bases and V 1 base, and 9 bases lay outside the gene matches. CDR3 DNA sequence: TGTGCCAGCAGCCAAGTCGGTAGCGGGATACCTTACGAGCAGTACTTC. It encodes CASSQVGSGIPYEQYF.

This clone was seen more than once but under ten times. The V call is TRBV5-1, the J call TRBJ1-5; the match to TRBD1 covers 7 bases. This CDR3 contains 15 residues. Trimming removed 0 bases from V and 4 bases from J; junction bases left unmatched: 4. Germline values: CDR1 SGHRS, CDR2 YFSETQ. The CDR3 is CASSLAGQKNQPQHF. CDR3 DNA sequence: TGCGCCAGCAGCTTGGCGGGACAGAAGAATCAGCCCCAGCATTTT.

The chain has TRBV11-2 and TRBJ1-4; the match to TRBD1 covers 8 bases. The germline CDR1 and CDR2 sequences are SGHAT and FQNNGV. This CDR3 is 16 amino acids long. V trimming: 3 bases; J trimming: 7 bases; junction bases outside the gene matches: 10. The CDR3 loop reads CASSFKRTGLAEKLFF. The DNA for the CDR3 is TGTGCCAGCAGCTTCAAAAGGACAGGGCTCGCTGAAAAACTGTTTTTT.

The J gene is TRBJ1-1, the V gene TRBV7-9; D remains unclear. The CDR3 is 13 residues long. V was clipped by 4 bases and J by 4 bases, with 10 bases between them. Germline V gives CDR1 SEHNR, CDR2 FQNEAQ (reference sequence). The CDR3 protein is CASSSRHLTEAFF. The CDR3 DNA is TGTGCCAGCAGCTCCAGACACCTCACTGAAGCTTTCTTT.

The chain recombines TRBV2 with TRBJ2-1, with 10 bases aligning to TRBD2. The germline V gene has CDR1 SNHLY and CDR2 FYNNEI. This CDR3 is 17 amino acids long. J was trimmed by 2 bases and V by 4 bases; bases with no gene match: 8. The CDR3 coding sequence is TGTGCCAGCAGTGCGCTGGAGCGGGAGGGGCCCTACAATGAGCAGTTCTTC. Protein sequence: CASSALEREGPYNEQFF. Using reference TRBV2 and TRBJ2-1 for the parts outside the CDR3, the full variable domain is EPEVTQTPSHQVTQMGQEVILRCVPISNHLYFYWYRQILGQKVEFLVSFYNNEISEKSEIFDDQFSVERPDGSNFTLKIRSTKLEDSAMYFCASSALEREGPYNEQFFGPGTRLTVL.

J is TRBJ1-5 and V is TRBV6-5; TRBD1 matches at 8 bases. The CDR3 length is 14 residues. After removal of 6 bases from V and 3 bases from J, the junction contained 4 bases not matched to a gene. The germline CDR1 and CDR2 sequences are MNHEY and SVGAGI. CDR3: CASRPGGINQPQHF. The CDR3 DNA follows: TGTGCCAGCAGGCCAGGGGGCATCAATCAGCCCCAGCATTTT.

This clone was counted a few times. The CDR3 protein is CASSESPGLYYGYTF. In DNA, the CDR3 is TGTGCCAGCAGTGAAAGTCCAGGACTCTACTATGGCTACACCTTC. The chain couples TRBV6-1 to TRBJ1-2; no clear D. V was shortened by 2 bases and J by 3 bases, with 13 bases between the two germline ends. The CDR3 runs to 15 residues. Germline CDR1 is MNHNS and CDR2 is SASEGT.

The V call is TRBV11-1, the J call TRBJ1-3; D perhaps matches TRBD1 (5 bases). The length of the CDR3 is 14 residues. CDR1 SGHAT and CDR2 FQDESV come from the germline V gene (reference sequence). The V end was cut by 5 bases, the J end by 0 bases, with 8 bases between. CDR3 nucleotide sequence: TGTGCCAGCAGCGTGACAGTCTCTGGAAACACCATATATTTT. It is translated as CASSVTVSGNTIYF.

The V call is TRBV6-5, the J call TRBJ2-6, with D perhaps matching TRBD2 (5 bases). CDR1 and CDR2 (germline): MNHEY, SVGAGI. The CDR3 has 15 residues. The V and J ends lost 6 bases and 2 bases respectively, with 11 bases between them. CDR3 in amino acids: CASRDAGTGANVLTF. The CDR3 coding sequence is TGTGCCAGCAGGGATGCCGGGACTGGGGCCAACGTCCTGACTTTC.

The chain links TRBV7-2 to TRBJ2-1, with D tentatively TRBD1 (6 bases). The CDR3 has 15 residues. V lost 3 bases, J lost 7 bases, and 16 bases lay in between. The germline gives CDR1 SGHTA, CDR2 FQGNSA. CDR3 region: CASSFDSGEYNEQFF. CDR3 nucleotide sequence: TGTGCCAGCAGCTTCGATTCAGGGGAGTATAATGAGCAGTTCTTC.

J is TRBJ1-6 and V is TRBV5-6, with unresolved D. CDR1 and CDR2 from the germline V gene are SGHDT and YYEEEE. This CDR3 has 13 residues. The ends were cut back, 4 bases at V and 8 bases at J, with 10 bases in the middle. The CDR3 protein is CASSEGSHSPLHF. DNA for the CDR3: TGTGCCAGCAGCGAGGGTTCGCATTCACCCCTCCACTTT.